This record looks at one TCR beta chain sequence and its context. This entry belongs to a study of Ad26.COV2.S vaccination and SARS-CoV-2 variants. The assay was immunoSEQ multiplex PCR, and TCRdb's table has in-frame clones only and misses some. The data show approximately 460,000 clones, 80% to 90% seen once. Stated treatment: approximately 18 received Ad26.COV2.S at low or high dose, single or two shots; roughly five received placebo; per-sample allocation not given. Collection of the samples took place on day 63 after the first injection of vaccine or placebo. CDR1 and CDR2 (germline): SGDLS, YYNGEE. Trimming pared 0 bases from V and 1 base from J, leaving 8 bases between. The CDR3 has 15 residues.

The chain combines TRBV9 with TRBJ1-3, with D maybe TRBD1 (6 bases). This specimen consisted of peripheral blood, obtained in a trial of Ad26.COV2.S vaccine versus placebo. This clonotype was sampled from a person between 18 and 65 years old who received the Ad26.COV2.S COVID-19 vaccine or a placebo. CDR3: CASSVATGSGNTIYF. CDR3 coding DNA: TGTGCCAGCAGCGTAGCAACAGGGTCTGGAAACACCATATATTTT.